This note documents a single T cell receptor beta chain sequence. This clone's antigen is unknown. It has no much larger one-base neighbor in the sample; base qualities were not kept. The record originates from a study of CD8 T cells in Susac syndrome (dated by TCRdb to about 2019). For context, the study as a whole: The study used repertoire sequencing to test whether antigen drove CD8+ T cell activation and differentiation in Susac syndrome. Clonality of the CD8+ T cell repertoire was compared between about a dozen healthy donors, approximately 14 Susac syndrome patients and 15 multiple sclerosis patients.

V is reduced by 4 bases and J by 4 bases, leaving a spacing of 10 bases between them. The germline V gene (reference sequence) specifies PRHDT as CDR1 and FYEKMQ as CDR2. There are 13 amino acids in the CDR3, from cysteine to phenylalanine inclusive. Only CDR3 DNA is held: 39 bases, read in frame from base 1. General findings and caveats noted by the study authors: The TCR sequencing and HLA analysis was acknowledged to have included a relatively small number of individuals.

RNA was extracted with the RNeasy kit and about 0.5 to 1 ug was reverse transcribed using random hexamers. The immunoSEQ multiplex PCR assay, covering 54 Vbeta and 13 Jbeta segments, was used to amplify TCR beta CDR3 regions. Bias from PCR amplification was corrected by using a synthetic template baseline for primer optimization and for computational correction. Processing in the source paper ran as follows. Only productive sequences were kept, with reads annotated to V, D and J genes according to IMGT and analyzed in immunoSEQ Analyzer. Clonality was calculated as one minus the Shannon entropy normalized by log2 of the number of productive unique sequences. Public and private clones were assessed among the 100 most prevalent clones of each patient and control. Susac-specific clones were defined as absent from healthy and MS cohorts, around 980 published viral clones and other ImmuneACCESS disease sequences. TCRdb reworked the public reads: Q25 trimming with fastp, MiXCR clone assembly, productive beta chains retained. All rows with the same CDR3 protein become a single entry with the most common DNA and genes. The V and J calls shown here were made by TCRdb, not taken from the authors' results. This sample lists about 150,000 distinct CDR3 sequences; approximately 94% were detected once. The top ten constitute around 0.21% of the sample.

High-throughput TCR beta sequencing profiled peripheral blood CD8+ and CD4+ T cells from healthy donors, Susac syndrome patients and multiple sclerosis patients. Multiple sclerosis controls were treatment-naive patients with stable or active relapsing-remitting disease fulfilling revised McDonald criteria. Bulk CD8+ and CD4+ T cells were purified magnetically by negative isolation, whereas CD8+ TEMRA cells were enriched by FACS. Blood was collected in EDTA tubes and processed within 24 hours, with PBMCs isolated through density gradient centrifugation. PBMCs intended for TCR sequencing were cryopreserved in liquid nitrogen and were subsequently thawed in a 37 degrees C water bath. Purity of sorted or isolated CD4+, CD8+ and CD8+ TEMRA cells was at least 90%.

This TCR derives from a human donor with multiple sclerosis. The sequenced sample was CD8+ T cells from PBMCs. Recombination joined TRBV13 with TRBJ1-1, with the D gene call left open. The sequence in DNA is TGTGCCAGCAGCTCCCTTTGGACCACTGAAGCTTTCTTT. This translates into CASSSLWTTEAFF.